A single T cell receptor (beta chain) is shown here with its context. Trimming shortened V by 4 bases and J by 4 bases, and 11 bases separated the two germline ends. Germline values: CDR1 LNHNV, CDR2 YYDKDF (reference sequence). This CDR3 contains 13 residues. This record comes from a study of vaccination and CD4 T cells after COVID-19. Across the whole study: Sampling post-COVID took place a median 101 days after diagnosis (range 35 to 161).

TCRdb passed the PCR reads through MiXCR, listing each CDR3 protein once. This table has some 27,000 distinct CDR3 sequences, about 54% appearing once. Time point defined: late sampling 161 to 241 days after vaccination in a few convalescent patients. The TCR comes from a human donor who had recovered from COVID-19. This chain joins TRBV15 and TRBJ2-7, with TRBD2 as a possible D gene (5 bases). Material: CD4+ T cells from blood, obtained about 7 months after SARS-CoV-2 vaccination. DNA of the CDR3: TGTGCCACCAGCACCGGGAATACGTACGAGCAGTACTTC. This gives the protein CATSTGNTYEQYF.